This note documents a single T cell receptor beta chain sequence. As to time point: newly diagnosed GD, antithyroid drugs for less than 3 months. Isolated PBMC RNA provided the starting material for the TCR library. These data are taken from a study of regulatory T cells in long-lasting Graves disease. Construction of TCR beta libraries relied on iRepertoire HTBI primers and on Arm-PCR targeting CDR3 regions. TCRdb ran MiXCR on the multiplex PCR reads and lists one entry per CDR3 protein. The sample carries 440,000 or so distinct CDR3 sequences, more than 12% recorded once. These data also formed part of another study, on T cells in Graves' hyperthyroidism and ophthalmopathy.

The source was peripheral blood mononuclear cells (PBMCs), collected at new diagnosis, from a patient treated with antithyroid drugs. The TCR comes from a woman under 40 with Graves disease.

The CDR3 coding sequence is TGTGCCAGCAGACCAGCGGGACGCAACCGGGAGCTGTTTTTT. As protein: CASRPAGRNRELFF. J is TRBJ2-2 and V is TRBV13; 7 bases fit TRBD2. V trimming: 6 bases; J trimming: 9 bases; junction bases outside the gene matches: 10. The CDR3 is 14 amino acids. Germline assignment: CDR1 PRHDT and CDR2 FYEKMQ (reference sequence).